This TCR beta chain comes out of a study of Ad26.COV2.S vaccination and SARS-CoV-2 variants. About the study: Intramuscular Ad26.COV2.S doses were given once or twice, 56 days apart. Regarding the study as a whole: Vaccinees reportedly had broad spike-specific CD8+ and CD4+ T cell responses.

Specified treatment: about 20 received Ad26.COV2.S at low or high dose, single or two shots; 5 received placebo; per-sample allocation not given. Day 63 after the first injection of vaccine or placebo was the sampling time. Sequencing used immunoSEQ multiplex PCR; TCRdb keeps in-frame clones, though not all of them. Of over 300,000 clones listed, about four fifths are singletons. Germline V gives CDR1 MNHEY, CDR2 SMNVEV (reference sequence). Trimming took 9 bases from V and 1 from J; bases not matched to a gene: 4. The CDR3 is 14 residues long. Worth noting for this clone: The antigen remains unidentified.

Sequenced material: peripheral blood, taken in a trial of Ad26.COV2.S vaccine versus placebo. This receptor was identified in a person between 18 and 60 years old who received the Ad26.COV2.S COVID-19 vaccine or a placebo. The rearrangement joins TRBV27 to TRBJ1-5, with 9 positions matching TRBD1. CDR3 bases: TGTGCCAGTATGACAGGGGGGAGCAATCAGCCCCAGCATTTT. Translating gives CASMTGGSNQPQHF.